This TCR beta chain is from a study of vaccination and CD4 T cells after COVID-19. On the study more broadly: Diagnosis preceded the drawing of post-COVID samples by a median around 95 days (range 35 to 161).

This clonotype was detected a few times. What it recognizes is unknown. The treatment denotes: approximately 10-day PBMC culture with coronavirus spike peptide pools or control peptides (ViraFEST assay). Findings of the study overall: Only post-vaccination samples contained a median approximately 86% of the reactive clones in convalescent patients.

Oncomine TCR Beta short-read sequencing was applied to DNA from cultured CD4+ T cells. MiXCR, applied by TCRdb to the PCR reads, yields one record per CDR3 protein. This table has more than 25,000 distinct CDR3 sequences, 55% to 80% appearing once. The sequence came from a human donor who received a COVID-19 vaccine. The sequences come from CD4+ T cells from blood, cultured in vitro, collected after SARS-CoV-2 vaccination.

The CDR3 region has the DNA TGCAGTGCTAGACAGGGTGTCCTTAGCAATCAGCCCCAGCATTTT. Translation: CSARQGVLSNQPQHF. The chain has TRBV20-1 and TRBJ1-5, with a weak D call TRBD1 (5 bases). This CDR3 is 15 amino acids long. Trimming cost V 2 bases and J 0 bases, with 11 bases left between them. Germline V gene data show CDR1 as DFQATT and CDR2 as SNEGSKA (reference sequence).